This T cell receptor (beta chain) was captured by sequencing in a study of blood T cells in healthy people across ages. Primed by a sample-barcoded 5' primer and a J-beta primer mix, a second PCR proceeded for roughly 7 to 12 cycles. Every cDNA was tagged by a template-switch adaptor with 12 random nucleotides. TCRdb re-called the 5' RACE reads with MiXCR, one entry per CDR3 protein. The profile shows approximately 810,000 distinct CDR3 sequences, more than 25% of them singletons. Points from the study as a whole: The CMV status of each donor remained undetermined, and this could have confounded shifts in expanded clonotypes. Aged donors had fewer naive CD4+ cells and lower diversity than long-lived donors.

There are 22 residues in the CDR3. Germline CDR1 KGHSH, CDR2 LQKENI. Deletions cut 1 base from V and 6 bases from J, with 35 bases between. The table lists this clonotype with many counts. The target antigen is unknown. The clonotype comes from an elderly woman in good health. The chain has TRBV18 and TRBJ2-3; tentative D call: TRBD2 (5 bases). The material sequenced was blood. The CDR3 loop reads CASSPRGDGGRSVLARWDTQYF. CDR3 in DNA: TGTGCCAGCTCACCACGCGGTGACGGCGGCAGGTCGGTTCTAGCTCGTTGGGATACGCAGTATTTT. Using reference TRBV18 and TRBJ2-3 for the parts outside the CDR3, the full variable domain is NAGVMQNPRHLVRRRGQEARLRCSPMKGHSHVYWYRQLPEEGLKFMVYLQKENIIDESGMPKERFSAEFPKEGPSILRIQQVVRGDSAAYFCASSPRGDGGRSVLARWDTQYFGPGTRLTVL.